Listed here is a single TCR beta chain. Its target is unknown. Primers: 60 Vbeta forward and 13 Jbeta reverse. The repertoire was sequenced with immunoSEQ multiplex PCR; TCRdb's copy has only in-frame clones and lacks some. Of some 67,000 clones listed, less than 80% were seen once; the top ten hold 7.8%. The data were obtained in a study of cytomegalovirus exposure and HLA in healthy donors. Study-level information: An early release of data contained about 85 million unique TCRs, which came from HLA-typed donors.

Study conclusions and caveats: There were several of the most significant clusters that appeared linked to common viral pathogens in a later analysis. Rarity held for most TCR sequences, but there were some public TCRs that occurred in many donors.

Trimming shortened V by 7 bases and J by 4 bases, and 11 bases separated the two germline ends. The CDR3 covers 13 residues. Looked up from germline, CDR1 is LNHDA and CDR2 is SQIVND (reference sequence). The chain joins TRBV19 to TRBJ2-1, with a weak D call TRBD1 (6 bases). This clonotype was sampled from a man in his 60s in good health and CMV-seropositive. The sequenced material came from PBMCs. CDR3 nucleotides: TGTGCCAGTATGTTAGGGGGATACAATGAGCAGTTCTTC. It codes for CASMLGGYNEQFF. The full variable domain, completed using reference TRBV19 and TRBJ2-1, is DGGITQSPKYLFRKEGQNVTLSCEQNLNHDAMYWYRQDPGQGLRLIYYSQIVNDFQKGDIAEGYSVSREKKESFPLTVTSAQKNPTAFYLCASMLGGYNEQFFGPGTRLTVL.